Listed below are T cell receptor beta chains from one sample, sequenced in a study of T cell repertoires in cytomegalovirus infection. TCRdb independently ran MiXCR on the reads; one entry per CDR3 protein. The data contain 680,000 or so distinct CDR3 sequences, roughly 36% of them singletons. Sequenced material: PBMCs. These TCRs come from a human donor in good health (CMV status not recorded). Some clones in this sample may be carry-over from other donors' samples. Each CDR3 is given with its conserved first and last residue. A D gene is named only where the DNA matches it firmly. Clone size is given for some rows only: seen once, a few or many times, or a class if the clone is expanded.

abundance	d_gene	v_gene	j_gene	CDR3aa	CDR3nt
.	.	TRBV2	TRBJ2-5	CASSNLETQYF	TGTGCCAGCAGCAACTTAGAGACCCAGTACTTC
.	TRBD1	TRBV6-5	TRBJ1-1	CASSYSIVSGQAGLNTGAFF	TGTGCCAGCAGTTACTCGATAGTATCGGGACAGGCCGGGTTGAACACTGGAGCTTTCTTT
many	.	TRBV6-1	TRBJ1-6	CASSEVTGLLHF	TGTGCCAGCAGTGAGGTAACAGGGCTCCTCCACTTT
.	.	TRBV6-7	TRBJ2-7	CASSSLPRSSSYEQYF	TGTGCCAGCAGTTCCCTACCCCGGTCCTCCTCCTACGAGCAGTACTTC
.	.	TRBV7-8	TRBJ1-3	CASSLRRDHTIYF	TGTGCCAGCAGCTTACGGAGAGATCACACCATATATTTT
.	.	TRBV6-1	TRBJ2-3	CASSYRGAPDTQYF	TGTGCCAGCAGCTATCGGGGGGCCCCAGATACGCAGTATTTT
.	TRBD2	TRBV3-1	TRBJ2-2	CASSRTSGQNTGELFF	TGTGCCAGCAGCCGGACTAGCGGACAAAACACCGGGGAGCTGTTTTTT
.	TRBD2	TRBV13	TRBJ2-6	CASSLSSTSGRAGGANVLTF	TGTGCCAGCAGCTTAAGCTCGACTAGCGGGAGGGCCGGAGGGGCCAACGTCCTGACTTTC
.	TRBD1	TRBV4-1	TRBJ1-1	CASSQDRQGSTEAFF	TGCGCCAGCAGCCAAGATCGACAGGGTTCGACTGAAGCTTTCTTT
few	.	TRBV6-6	TRBJ1-1	CASSYSRVNTEAFF	TGTGCCAGCAGTTACTCCAGGGTGAACACTGAAGCTTTCTTT
once	TRBD2	TRBV18	TRBJ2-1	CASSSGLAGEGYNEQFF	TGTGCCAGCTCTTCAGGACTAGCGGGAGAGGGCTACAATGAGCAGTTCTTC
.	TRBD1	TRBV20-1	TRBJ1-5	CSANLPGQGMGQPQHF	TGCAGTGCCAACTTACCGGGACAGGGGATGGGCCAGCCCCAGCATTTT
few	.	TRBV20-1	TRBJ2-3	CSARDFGTYSSTDTQYF	TGCAGTGCTAGGGACTTCGGGACTTACTCTAGCACAGATACGCAGTATTTT
few	.	TRBV11-3	TRBJ2-5	CASSFGGGPQETQYF	TGTGCCAGCAGCTTCGGCGGGGGCCCCCAAGAGACCCAGTACTTC
.	TRBD2	TRBV28	TRBJ2-7	CASSTGRPYEKYF	TGTGCCAGCAGCACCGGGAGGCCCTACGAGAAGTACTTC
.	.	TRBV7-2	TRBJ2-7	CASSLEAVASYEQYF	TGTGCCAGCAGCTTAGAGGCAGTAGCCAGCTACGAGCAGTACTTC
.	.	TRBV5-6	TRBJ2-7	CASSQPPTGEQYF	TGTGCCAGCAGCCAACCACCTACAGGGGAGCAGTACTTC
few	.	TRBV28	TRBJ1-2	CASSPWTNGYTF	TGTGCCAGCAGTCCCTGGACCAACGGCTACACCTTC
.	TRBD1	TRBV28	TRBJ1-5	CASSPSRDRNQPQHF	TGTGCCAGCAGTCCGAGTAGGGACAGGAATCAGCCCCAGCATTTT
.	TRBD2	TRBV5-4	TRBJ2-5	CASSFGLAGNKETRYF	TGTGCCAGCAGCTTTGGACTAGCTGGGAACAAAGAGACCAGGTACTTC
few	.	TRBV24-1	TRBJ1-1	CATSGQGPNTEAFF	TGTGCCACCAGTGGGCAGGGGCCGAACACTGAAGCTTTCTTT
.	TRBD1	TRBV4-3	TRBJ2-1	CASSQEDRGGNEQFF	TGCGCCAGCAGCCAAGAGGACAGGGGCGGAAATGAGCAGTTCTTC
few	.	TRBV28	TRBJ1-1	CASVRGGETEAFF	TGTGCCAGCGTGAGGGGAGGAGAAACTGAAGCTTTCTTT
few	.	TRBV28	TRBJ1-2	CASRVQEHYGYTF	TGTGCCAGCAGGGTACAGGAGCACTATGGCTACACCTTC
once	.	TRBV12-5	TRBJ1-1	CASGTAGDTEAFF	TGTGCTAGTGGTACGGCAGGGGACACTGAAGCTTTCTTT
many	TRBD1	TRBV6-5	TRBJ1-2	CASSDAGKQGTYTF	TGTGCCAGCAGTGACGCCGGGAAACAGGGGACCTACACCTTC
.	.	TRBV3-1	TRBJ2-1	CASSHGPYNEQFF	TGTGCCAGCAGCCACGGACCCTACAATGAACAGTTCTTC
few	TRBD1	TRBV7-8	TRBJ2-7	CASSLGHMWGDRHSYEQYF	TGTGCCAGCAGCTTAGGCCATATGTGGGGGGACAGGCACTCCTACGAGCAGTACTTC
.	TRBD2	TRBV6-5	TRBJ2-1	CASTTSGTNNNEQFF	TGTGCCAGCACCACGTCCGGGACTAATAACAATGAGCAGTTCTTC
.	.	TRBV28	TRBJ2-7	CASGAGPYEQYF	TGTGCCAGCGGTGCCGGACCCTACGAGCAGTACTTC
.	.	TRBV11-2	TRBJ2-7	CASSQPRTARSLSYEQYF	TGTGCCAGCAGCCAACCCCGGACGGCTCGTTCCCTAAGCTACGAGCAGTACTTC
.	.	TRBV7-9	TRBJ2-7	CASSPREGLDEQYF	TGTGCCAGCAGCCCCCGCGAGGGGCTAGACGAGCAGTACTTC
many	.	TRBV2	TRBJ1-1	CASSDGWSDPSAFF	TGTGCCAGCAGTGACGGGTGGAGCGACCCCTCGGCTTTCTTT
.	.	TRBV6-4	TRBJ2-3	CASSDSRLGGADTQYF	TGTGCCAGCAGTGACTCTCGACTAGGTGGGGCAGATACGCAGTATTTT
many	TRBD2	TRBV7-8	TRBJ2-1	CASSFSPPTLAGGYNEQFF	TGTGCCAGCAGCTTCTCCCCGCCAACATTAGCGGGCGGGTACAATGAGCAGTTCTTC
few	TRBD2	TRBV28	TRBJ2-3	CASSLASGGSSTDTQYF	TGTGCCAGCAGTTTAGCTAGCGGGGGGTCTAGCACAGATACGCAGTATTTT
.	.	TRBV12-3/TRBV12-4	TRBJ2-5	CASKPGEQETQYF	TGTGCCAGCAAACCGGGAGAACAAGAGACCCAGTACTTC
.	.	TRBV28	TRBJ2-7	CASSSTAGIYYEQYF	TGTGCCAGCAGTTCAACTGCCGGGATCTACTACGAGCAGTACTTC
.	TRBD2	TRBV15	TRBJ2-3	CATRGDGTSGPESTDTQYF	TGTGCCACCAGGGGAGATGGGACTAGCGGACCGGAGAGCACAGATACGCAGTATTTT
few	.	TRBV4-1	TRBJ2-1	CASSQNLNLPQFF	TGCGCCAGCAGCCAAAACCTTAACTTACCTCAGTTCTTC
.	TRBD2	TRBV7-2	TRBJ2-3	CASSLAGGHTDTQYF	TGTGCCAGCAGCCTAGCGGGGGGGCACACAGATACGCAGTATTTT
.	.	TRBV20-1	TRBJ2-2	CSARAGNTGELFF	TGCAGTGCTAGAGCGGGGAACACCGGGGAGCTGTTTTTT
few	.	TRBV7-2	TRBJ2-7	CASSSGPSVSSYEQYF	TGTGCCAGCAGCTCGGGCCCTTCCGTTAGCTCCTACGAGCAGTACTTC
many	.	TRBV28	TRBJ2-2	CASSLYTGQEIGELFF	TGTGCCAGCAGTTTATACACGGGACAAGAAATCGGGGAGCTGTTTTTT
few	TRBD1	TRBV27	TRBJ2-7	CASKGSQGITYEQYF	TGTGCCAGCAAGGGGTCACAGGGGATTACCTACGAGCAGTACTTC
few	TRBD1	TRBV19	TRBJ2-4	CATKGATANGNIQYF	TGTGCCACCAAGGGGGCTACGGCTAACGGTAACATTCAGTACTTC
.	TRBD1	TRBV25-1	TRBJ2-7	CASSPTGGYEQSF	TGTGCCAGCAGTCCTACAGGGGGCTACGAGCAGTCCTTC
.	TRBD1	TRBV19	TRBJ1-1	CASSIQGQYTEAFF	TGTGCCAGTAGTATCCAGGGACAGTACACTGAAGCTTTCTTT
.	.	TRBV2	TRBJ2-3	CAINSMGRPSTDTQYF	TGTGCCATCAACAGTATGGGTCGTCCTAGCACAGATACGCAGTATTTT
.	.	TRBV29-1	TRBJ2-7	CSVEVRGRGEQYF	TGCAGCGTTGAAGTCCGGGGGCGAGGCGAGCAGTACTTC
few	.	TRBV28	TRBJ1-1	CASSSGTHQAFF	TGTGCCAGCAGTTCTGGGACACACCAAGCTTTCTTT
few	.	TRBV6-1	TRBJ2-2	CASRLHKVTGELFF	TGTGCCAGCAGGCTACACAAGGTTACCGGGGAGCTGTTTTTT
.	TRBD2	TRBV6-1	TRBJ2-1	CASSERAWGGEQFF	TGTGCCAGCAGTGAGCGGGCTTGGGGGGGTGAGCAGTTCTTC
few	TRBD1	TRBV7-2	TRBJ2-2	CASSSRGRYTGELFF	TGTGCCAGCAGCTCCAGGGGGCGTTACACCGGGGAGCTGTTTTTT
.	.	TRBV19	TRBJ1-1	CASSIATGTEAFF	TGTGCCAGTAGTATAGCAACGGGCACTGAAGCTTTCTTT